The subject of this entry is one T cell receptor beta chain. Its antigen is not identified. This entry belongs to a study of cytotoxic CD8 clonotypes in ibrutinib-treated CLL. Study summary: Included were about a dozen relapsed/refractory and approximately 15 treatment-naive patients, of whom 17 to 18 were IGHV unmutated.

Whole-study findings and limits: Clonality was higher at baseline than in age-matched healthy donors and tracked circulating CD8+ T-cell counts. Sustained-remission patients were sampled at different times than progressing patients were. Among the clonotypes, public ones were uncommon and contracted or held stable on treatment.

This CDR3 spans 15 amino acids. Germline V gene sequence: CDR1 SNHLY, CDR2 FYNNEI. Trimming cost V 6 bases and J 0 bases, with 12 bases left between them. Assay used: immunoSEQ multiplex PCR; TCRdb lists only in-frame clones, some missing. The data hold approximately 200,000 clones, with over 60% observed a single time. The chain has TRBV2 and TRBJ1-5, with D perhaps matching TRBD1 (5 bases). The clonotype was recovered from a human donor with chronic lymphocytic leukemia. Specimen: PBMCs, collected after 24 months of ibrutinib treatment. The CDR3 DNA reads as TGTGCCAGCAGACCTACAGGAGGTAGCAATCAGCCCCAGCATTTT. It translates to CASRPTGGSNQPQHF.